One sample yielded the 27 T cell receptor beta chains listed below, sequenced in a study of shared clonotypes between healthy human individuals. Libraries were prepared by immunoSEQ multiplex PCR; TCRdb keeps only in-frame clonotypes and omits some of them. The sample comprises around 100,000 clones, about 70% of which are singletons, and more than 20% rests with the top ten. The material sequenced was memory CD8+ T cells sorted from blood. Subset indicated: CD45RO+ cells pooled with CCR7-negative TemRA cells. The receptors here all came from a woman in her twenties or thirties in good health.

This clone was counted at least ten times. V is TRBV7-9 and J is TRBJ2-3; D is unclear. The germline CDR1 and CDR2 sequences are SEHNR and FQNEAQ (reference sequence). The CDR3 runs 13 residues. Trimming removed 3 bases at V and 4 bases at J, with 8 bases between. The CDR3 DNA reads as TGTGCCAGCAGCTTTCTTTACCCAGATACGCAGTATTTT. The encoded protein is CASSFLYPDTQYF.

The chain carries TRBV25-1 and TRBJ2-3, with D tentatively TRBD2 (5 bases). This CDR3 has 18 residues. Germline V gene sequence: CDR1 MGHDK, CDR2 SYGVNS. Trimming stripped 6 bases from V and 1 base from J, with 23 bases between. The CDR3 region is CASRRINTREPGTDTQYF. CDR3 coding DNA: TGTGCCAGCAGACGGATTAACACCCGGGAACCAGGCACAGATACGCAGTATTTT. The complete variable domain, with remaining parts taken from reference TRBV25-1 and TRBJ2-3, reads EADIYQTPRYLVIGTGKKITLECSQTMGHDKMYWYQQDPGMELHLIHYSYGVNSTEKGDLSSESTVSRIRTEHFPLTLESARPSHTSQYLCASRRINTREPGTDTQYFGPGTRLTVL.

The sample holds many counts of this clone. V is TRBV25-1 and J is TRBJ2-3, with no clear D. Between the trimmed V and J ends, which lost 3 bases and 2 bases, there was a span of 0 bases. The CDR3 is 11 residues long. From germline, CDR1 is MGHDK and CDR2 SYGVNS. The DNA for the CDR3 is TGTGCCAGCAGTGACACAGATACGCAGTATTTT. It specifies CASSDTDTQYF.

This clone was seen repeatedly, ten times or more. V usage is TRBV4-2 and J usage is TRBJ2-7; D tentatively fits TRBD1 or TRBD2 (5 bases each). The CDR3 has 16 amino acids. Germline V gives CDR1 LGHNA, CDR2 YNFKEQ. The ends were cut back, 0 bases at V and 1 base at J, with 13 bases in the middle. CDR3 protein: CASSQEGTETSYEQYF. CDR3 in DNA: TGTGCCAGCAGCCAAGAAGGGACGGAGACATCCTACGAGCAGTACTTC.

The gene calls are TRBV4-1 and TRBJ2-3; 7 positions agree with TRBD2. This CDR3 is 15 amino acids long. J was trimmed by 1 base and V by 2 bases; bases with no gene match: 3. The V gene's germline CDR1 is MGHRA and CDR2 YSYEKL. CDR3 loop: CASSQRTSGTDTQYF. In nucleotides, the CDR3 is TGCGCCAGCAGCCAAAGAACTAGCGGCACAGATACGCAGTATTTT.

The chain is built from TRBV2 and TRBJ2-2; the D is unclear. The CDR3 totals 14 residues. Germline V gene data show CDR1 as SNHLY and CDR2 as FYNNEI. The V end was cut by 7 bases, the J end by 2 bases, with 11 bases between. The CDR3 bases are TGTGCCAGCAACCGGGCCGTCAACACCGGGGAGCTGTTTTTT. This encodes CASNRAVNTGELFF.

This clone has a count of ten or more. The same CDR3 also results from other DNA sequences found in this sample. V usage is TRBV6-4 and J usage is TRBJ2-1; 10 bases agree with TRBD2. CDR3 length: 15 amino acids. Unmatched junction bases numbered 0, after V lost 4 bases and J lost 0 bases. Germline V lookup: CDR1 MRHNA, CDR2 SNTAGT. CDR3 residues: CASSVAGGSYNEQFF. Written as DNA, the CDR3 is TGTGCCAGCAGTGTAGCGGGAGGCTCCTACAATGAGCAGTTCTTC.

This clone was seen only a few times. The V and J genes are TRBV12-2 and TRBJ2-5; TRBD2 reflects the table's D call only, with no check against the DNA. TRBV12-2 is recorded as a pseudogene. This CDR3 comprises 18 residues. CDR3 loop: CASRSWPVRGRTQETQYF. DNA for the CDR3: TGTGCAAGTCGCTCCTGGCCGGTAAGAGGGAGGACCCAAGAGACCCAGTACTTC.

This chain joins TRBV28 and TRBJ2-2; 8 bases are a match to TRBD1. V shed 4 bases, J shed 0 bases, and the junction held 10 bases outside the gene matches. CDR1 is MDHEN, CDR2 SYDVKM, per germline. The CDR3 extends over 18 amino acids. The CDR3 here is CASSSRDRIIPNTGELFF. The CDR3 coding sequence is TGTGCCAGCAGTTCACGGGACAGGATAATTCCGAACACCGGGGAGCTGTTTTTT.

The rearrangement uses TRBV27 and TRBJ1-2; unclear D gene. The CDR3 totals 15 residues. Trimming took off 2 bases at V and 0 bases at J, with 10 bases between the two ends. Looked up from germline, CDR1 is MNHEY and CDR2 is SMNVEV (reference sequence). The CDR3 DNA follows: TGTGCCAGCAGTTTACGGTACGGAGCTAACTATGGCTACACCTTC. It encodes CASSLRYGANYGYTF.

This clone was seen repeatedly, ten times or more. The chain is built from TRBV5-6 and TRBJ2-7; TRBD1 matches at 9 bases. The CDR3 has 15 residues. Germline lookup yields CDR1 SGHDT and CDR2 YYEEEE. V lost 3 bases to trimming and J lost 0 bases; unmatched junction nucleotides: 4. The DNA of the CDR3 is TGTGCCAGCAGCTCGTGGGGACAGGGCTCCTACGAGCAGTACTTC. Its protein is CASSSWGQGSYEQYF.

This clone was detected only once. A read error is likely here: a far larger clone is one base away. Other DNA variants within this sample encode the same CDR3. The gene calls are TRBV4-2 and TRBJ1-2, with 8 bases aligning to TRBD1. This CDR3 spans 13 amino acids. Germline CDR1 LGHNA, CDR2 YNFKEQ. The ends lost 5 bases at V and 7 bases at J; junction bases unmatched: 6. The CDR3 DNA reads TGTGCCAGCAGCTTGGACAGGGACGCTGGCTACACCTTC. It specifies CASSLDRDAGYTF.

V usage is TRBV4-2 and J usage is TRBJ2-3; the match to TRBD2 covers 10 bases. The V and J ends lost 0 bases and 5 bases, in that order; junction bases with no gene match: 5. The CDR3 totals 16 residues. Germline-derived CDR1 and CDR2 are LGHNA and YNFKEQ. The CDR3 sequence is CASSQEAGGHVDTQYF. CDR3 nucleotides: TGTGCCAGCAGCCAAGAAGCGGGAGGGCATGTAGATACGCAGTATTTT.

This clone was recorded a few times. The rearrangement joins TRBV11-2 to TRBJ2-7, with D possibly called TRBD1 or TRBD2 (6 bases each). This CDR3 comprises 14 residues. V lost 4 bases, J lost 3 bases, and 13 bases lay in between. Germline CDR1 SGHAT, CDR2 FQNNGV. CDR3 DNA: TGTGCCAGCAGCTCTGCAGGAGGGGGCTACGAGCAGTACTTC. Its translation is CASSSAGGGYEQYF.

By share of the sample, this clone is medium-sized. The gene calls are TRBV27 and TRBJ2-3; 7 bases map to TRBD1. This CDR3 comprises 16 residues. CDR1 and CDR2 from the germline V gene are MNHEY and SMNVEV (reference sequence). With V trimmed by 6 bases and J by 1 base, 10 bases remained unmatched. CDR3 in DNA: TGTGCCAGCAGCTCCGTTCCCGGACAGGGCACAGATACGCAGTATTTT. This sequence encodes CASSSVPGQGTDTQYF.

The CDR3 sequence: CASSKSEYSNQPQHF. The CDR3 coding sequence is TGCGCCAGCAGTAAGAGTGAATATAGCAATCAGCCCCAGCATTTT. This chain joins TRBV10-2 and TRBJ1-5; no clear D gene. Germline CDR1 and CDR2: WSHSY and SAAADI. The CDR3 has 15 residues. V was shortened by 5 bases and J by 0 bases, with 11 bases between the two germline ends.

This chain connects TRBV28 to TRBJ2-5; D unclear. The germline V gene encodes CDR1 MDHEN and CDR2 SYDVKM. This CDR3 is 13 amino acids long. Trimming removed 2 bases from V and 0 bases from J, with 4 bases in between. The CDR3 nucleotides are TGTGCCAGCAGTTTAGCAGACCAAGAGACCCAGTACTTC. It is translated as CASSLADQETQYF.

The V gene is TRBV15, the J gene TRBJ2-3; 7 nucleotides agree with TRBD1. The V gene's germline CDR1 is LNHNV and CDR2 YYDKDF (reference sequence). With V trimmed by 1 base and J by 0 bases, 7 bases remained unmatched. This CDR3 has 17 residues. CDR3 in DNA: TGTGCCACCAGCAGAGTCCGAGGGACAGCTAGCACAGATACGCAGTATTTT. Encoded protein: CATSRVRGTASTDTQYF.

This chain connects TRBV30 to TRBJ2-7, with D unresolved. The CDR3 is 12 amino acids. V shed 3 bases and J shed 1 base, with 7 bases lying between them. Germline CDR1 reads GTSNPN; CDR2 reads SVGIG (reference sequence). The CDR3 here is CAWSPPSYEQYF. CDR3 in DNA: TGTGCCTGGAGCCCCCCTTCCTACGAGCAGTACTTC.

This clone was counted only a few times. CDR3 sequence reads: CASSLDGGGGYNEQFF. The CDR3 DNA reads as TGTGCCAGTAGCCTGGACGGAGGGGGGGGATACAATGAGCAGTTCTTC. This chain links TRBV19 with TRBJ2-1; D might be TRBD2 (7 bases). V lost 6 bases and J lost 4, with 19 bases in between. Germline CDR1 is LNHDA and CDR2 is SQIVND (reference sequence). CDR3 length equals 16 residues.

The rearrangement joins TRBV29-1 to TRBJ2-7; no clear D gene. Germline CDR1 is SQVTM and CDR2 is ANQGSEA. The CDR3 has 13 residues. Trimming pared 4 bases from V and 0 bases from J, leaving 10 bases between. The chain's CDR3 is CSVGLVYSYEQYF. The CDR3 DNA reads TGCAGCGTTGGACTTGTTTACTCCTACGAGCAGTACTTC.

This clone showed up just once. The J gene is TRBJ2-7, the V gene TRBV5-4; 13 bases are a match to TRBD2. Germline V gene lookup returns CDR1 SGHNT and CDR2 YYREEE (reference sequence). The CDR3 consists of 14 residues. V was pared by 4 bases and J by 4 bases, with 2 bases of the junction left unmatched. The chain's CDR3 is CASSGLAGDYEQYF. CDR3 DNA sequence: TGTGCCAGCAGCGGACTAGCGGGGGATTACGAGCAGTACTTC.

The chain has TRBV5-1 and TRBJ2-7, with a possible D match to TRBD2 (5 bases). This CDR3 has 18 residues. From germline, CDR1 is SGHRS and CDR2 YFSETQ. V was pared by 1 base and J by 2 bases, with 22 bases between. CDR3 sequence (DNA): TGCGCCAGCAGCTTGACCTTTTACGGGGTCTCCGATCCCTACGAGCAGTACTTC. This sequence encodes CASSLTFYGVSDPYEQYF.

The chain links TRBV7-2 to TRBJ2-7; 8 bases align to TRBD2. The CDR3 has 11 residues. Germline CDR1 reads SGHTA; CDR2 reads FQGNSA. As DNA, the CDR3 is TGTGCTGAGCGGGAGTCGTACGAGCAGTACTTC. It yields the protein CAERESYEQYF.

Comments on this clone: Other DNA sequences within the sample encode an identical CDR3. The V gene is TRBV15, the J gene TRBJ2-1; D call uncertain. This CDR3 has 16 amino acids. Trimming shortened V by 0 bases and J by 0 bases, and 9 bases separated the two germline ends. In germline, CDR1 is LNHNV, CDR2 YYDKDF (reference sequence). CDR3 protein: CATSRDTASSYNEQFF. For the CDR3, the DNA is TGTGCCACCAGCAGAGATACGGCGAGCTCCTACAATGAGCAGTTCTTC. Full variable domain (rest looked up from reference TRBV15 and TRBJ2-1): DAMVIQNPRYQVTQFGKPVTLSCSQTLNHNVMYWYQQKSSQAPKLLFHYYDKDFNNEADTPDNFQSRRPNTSFCFLDIRSPGLGDTAMYLCATSRDTASSYNEQFFGPGTRLTVL.

J is TRBJ2-3 and V is TRBV30; D is unresolved. Germline V gene lookup returns CDR1 GTSNPN and CDR2 SVGIG (reference sequence). The CDR3 is made up of 12 amino acids. V was pared by 2 bases and J by 3 bases, with 6 bases between. DNA of the CDR3: TGTGCCTGGAGTCCACTGACAGATACGCAGTATTTT. Its protein product is CAWSPLTDTQYF.

This clone was detected a few times. CDR3 nucleotides: TGCAGCGAGAGACAGGGATCGAAAGCTTTCTTT. This encodes CSERQGSKAFF. This chain joins TRBV29-1 and TRBJ1-1, with 7 bases lining up with TRBD1. The CDR3 covers 11 residues. The germline V gene has CDR1 SQVTM and CDR2 ANQGSEA. The V and J ends lost 7 bases and 9 bases, in that order; junction bases with no gene match: 8.